This section outlines one T cell receptor (beta chain) sequence together with its context. Trimming took 4 bases from V and 8 from J; bases not matched to a gene: 16. Germline CDR1 and CDR2: LNHDA and SQIVND (reference sequence). CDR3 length equals 19 residues. Only in-frame clones appear in the TCRdb table, and some are missing; sequencing was by immunoSEQ multiplex PCR. The sample consists of some 900,000 clones, about 80% of them appearing once. The data are from a study of shared clonotypes between healthy human individuals. Study-level background: Serving as donors were two women and three men, whose ages spanned 18 to 49.

Sequencing input: memory CD4+ T cells sorted from blood. Sample subset: CD45RA-negative fraction. The receptor comes from a man between 18 and 35 years old in good health. V is TRBV19 and J is TRBJ2-2; 13 nucleotides line up with TRBD2. The CDR3 protein is CASSTPGLAGSGRRGELFF. The CDR3 DNA reads TGTGCCAGTAGTACCCCGGGACTAGCGGGATCGGGCCGGAGGGGGGAGCTGTTTTTT.